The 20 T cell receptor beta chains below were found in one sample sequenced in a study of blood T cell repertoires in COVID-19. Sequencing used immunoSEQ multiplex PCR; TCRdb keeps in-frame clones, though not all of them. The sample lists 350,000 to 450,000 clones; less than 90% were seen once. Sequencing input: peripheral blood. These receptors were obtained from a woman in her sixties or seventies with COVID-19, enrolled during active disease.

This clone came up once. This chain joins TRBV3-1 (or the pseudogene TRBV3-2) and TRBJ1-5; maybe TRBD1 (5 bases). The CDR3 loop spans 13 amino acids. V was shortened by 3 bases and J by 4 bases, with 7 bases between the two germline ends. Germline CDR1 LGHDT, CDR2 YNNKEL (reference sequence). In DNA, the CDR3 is TGTGCCAGCAGCCAGGGGCTGAATCAGCCCCAGCATTTT. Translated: CASSQGLNQPQHF.

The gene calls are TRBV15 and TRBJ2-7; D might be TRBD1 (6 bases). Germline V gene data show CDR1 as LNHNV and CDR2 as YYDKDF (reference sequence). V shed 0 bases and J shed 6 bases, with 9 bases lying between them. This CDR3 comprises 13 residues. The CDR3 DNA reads TGTGCCACCAGCAGAGATCAGGGGCGCGAGCAGTACTTC. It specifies CATSRDQGREQYF.

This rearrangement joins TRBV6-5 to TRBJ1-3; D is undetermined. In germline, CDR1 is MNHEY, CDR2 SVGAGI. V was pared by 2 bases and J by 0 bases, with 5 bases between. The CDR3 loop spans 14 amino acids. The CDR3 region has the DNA TGTGCCAGCAGTTACCAGTTCTCTGGAAACACCATATATTTT. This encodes CASSYQFSGNTIYF.

The CDR3 nucleotides read TGTGCCAGCTACCCAATCTTGAAGGGAGGCTACGAGCAGTACTTC. This translates into CASYPILKGGYEQYF. The V call is TRBV5-5, the J call TRBJ2-7; the D gene is possibly TRBD2 (6 bases). V was cut by 7 bases and J by 3 bases, with 20 bases left in between. CDR1 and CDR2 (germline): SGHKS, YYEKEE (reference sequence). This CDR3 spans 15 amino acids.

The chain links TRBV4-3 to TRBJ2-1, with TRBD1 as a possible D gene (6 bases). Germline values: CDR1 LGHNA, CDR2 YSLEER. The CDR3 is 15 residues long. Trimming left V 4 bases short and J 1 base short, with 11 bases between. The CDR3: CASSPRQVSYNEQFF. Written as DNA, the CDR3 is TGCGCCAGCAGCCCTAGACAGGTGTCCTACAATGAGCAGTTCTTC.

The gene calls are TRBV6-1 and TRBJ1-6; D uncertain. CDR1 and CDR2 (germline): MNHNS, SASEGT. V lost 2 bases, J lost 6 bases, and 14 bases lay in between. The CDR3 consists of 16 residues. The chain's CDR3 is CASSESVGNGNSPLHF. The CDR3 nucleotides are TGTGCCAGCAGTGAAAGTGTGGGCAACGGTAATTCACCCCTCCACTTT.

The CDR3 nucleotides read TGCGCCAGCAGCCCCACGGGAGGATTGAACACTGAAGCTTTCTTT. Its translation: CASSPTGGLNTEAFF. The rearrangement joins TRBV5-1 to TRBJ1-1; the D is unclear. Germline V gene lookup returns CDR1 SGHRS and CDR2 YFSETQ. Between the trimmed V and J ends, which lost 4 bases and 0 bases, there was a span of 13 bases. The CDR3 totals 15 residues.

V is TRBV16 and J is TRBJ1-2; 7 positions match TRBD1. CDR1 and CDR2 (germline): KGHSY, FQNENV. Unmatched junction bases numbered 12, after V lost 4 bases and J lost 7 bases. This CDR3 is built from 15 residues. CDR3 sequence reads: CASSPIGGGVGGYTF. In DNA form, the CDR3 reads TGTGCCAGCAGCCCCATTGGAGGGGGCGTGGGTGGCTACACCTTC.

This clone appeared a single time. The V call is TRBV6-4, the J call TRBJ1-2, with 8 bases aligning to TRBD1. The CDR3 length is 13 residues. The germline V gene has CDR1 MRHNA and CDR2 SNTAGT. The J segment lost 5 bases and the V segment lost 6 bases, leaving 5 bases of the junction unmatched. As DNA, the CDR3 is TGTGCCAGCAGGCCGGGACAGGCGTATGGCTACACCTTC. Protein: CASRPGQAYGYTF.

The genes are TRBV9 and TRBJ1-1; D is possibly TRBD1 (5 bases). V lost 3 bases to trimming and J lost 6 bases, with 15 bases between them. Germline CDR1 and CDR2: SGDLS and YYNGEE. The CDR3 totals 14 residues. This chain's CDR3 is CASSAQGGIAEAFF. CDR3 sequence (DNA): TGTGCCAGCAGCGCCCAGGGAGGGATTGCTGAAGCTTTCTTT. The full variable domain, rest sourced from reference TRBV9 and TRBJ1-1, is DSGVTQTPKHLITATGQRVTLRCSPRSGDLSVYWYQQSLDQGLQFLIQYYNGEERAKGNILERFSAQQFPDLHSELNLSSLELGDSALYFCASSAQGGIAEAFFGQGTRLTVV.

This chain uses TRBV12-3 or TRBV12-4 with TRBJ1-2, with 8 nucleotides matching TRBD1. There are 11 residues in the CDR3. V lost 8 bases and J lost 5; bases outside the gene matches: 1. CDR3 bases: TGTGCCAGCGGGACAGGATATGGCTACACCTTC. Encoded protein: CASGTGYGYTF.

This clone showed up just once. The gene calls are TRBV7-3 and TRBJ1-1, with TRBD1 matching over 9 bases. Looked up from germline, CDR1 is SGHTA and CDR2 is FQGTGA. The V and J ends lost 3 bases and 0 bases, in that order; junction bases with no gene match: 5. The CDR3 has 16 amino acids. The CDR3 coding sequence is TGTGCCAGCAGCTTGGGGACAGGGATCATGAACACTGAAGCTTTCTTT. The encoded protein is CASSLGTGIMNTEAFF.

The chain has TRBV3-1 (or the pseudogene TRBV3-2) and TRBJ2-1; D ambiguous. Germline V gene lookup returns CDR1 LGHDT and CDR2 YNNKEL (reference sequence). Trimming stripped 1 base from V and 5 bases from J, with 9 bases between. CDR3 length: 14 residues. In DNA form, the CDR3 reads TGTGCCAGCAGCCAAGTTTGGAGTAACAATGAGCAGTTCTTC. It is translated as CASSQVWSNNEQFF.

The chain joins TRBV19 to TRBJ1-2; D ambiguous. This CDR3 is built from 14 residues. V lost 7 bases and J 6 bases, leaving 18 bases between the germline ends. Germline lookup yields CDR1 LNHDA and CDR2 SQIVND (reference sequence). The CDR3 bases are TGTGCCAGTAACCATCTAACTCGGGGTCATGGCTACACCTTC. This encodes CASNHLTRGHGYTF.

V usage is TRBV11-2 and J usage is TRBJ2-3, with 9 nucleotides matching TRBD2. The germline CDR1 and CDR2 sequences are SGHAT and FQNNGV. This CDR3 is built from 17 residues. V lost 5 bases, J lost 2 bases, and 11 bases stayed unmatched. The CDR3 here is CASSQITIAGVTDTQYF. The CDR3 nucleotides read TGTGCCAGCAGCCAAATCACTATAGCGGGGGTCACAGATACGCAGTATTTT.

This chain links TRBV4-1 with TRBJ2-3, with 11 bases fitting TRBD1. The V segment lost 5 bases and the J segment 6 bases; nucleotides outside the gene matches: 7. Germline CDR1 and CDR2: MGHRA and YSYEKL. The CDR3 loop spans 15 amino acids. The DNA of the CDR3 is TGCGCCAGCAGCTTCCGGGACAGGGGGTGGGATACGCAGTATTTT. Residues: CASSFRDRGWDTQYF.

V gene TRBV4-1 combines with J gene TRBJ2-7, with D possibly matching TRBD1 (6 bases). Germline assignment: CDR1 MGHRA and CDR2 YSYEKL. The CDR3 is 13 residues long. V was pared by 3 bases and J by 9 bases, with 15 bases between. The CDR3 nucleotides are TGCGCCAGCAGCCAGGTACCAGGACAGCCGCAGTACTTC. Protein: CASSQVPGQPQYF.

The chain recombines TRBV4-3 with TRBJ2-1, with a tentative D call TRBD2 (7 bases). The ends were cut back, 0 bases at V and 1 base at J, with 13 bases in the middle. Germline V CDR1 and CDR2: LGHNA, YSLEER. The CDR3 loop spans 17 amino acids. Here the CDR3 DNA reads TGCGCCAGCAGCCAAGATCTGGGGGGGCTGTCCTACAATGAGCAGTTCTTC. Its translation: CASSQDLGGLSYNEQFF.

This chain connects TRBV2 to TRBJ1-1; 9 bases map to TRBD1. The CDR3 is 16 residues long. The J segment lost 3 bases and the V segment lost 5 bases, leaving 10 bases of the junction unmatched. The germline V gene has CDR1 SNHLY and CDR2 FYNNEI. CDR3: CASSWGQGLWYTEAFF. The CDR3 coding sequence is TGTGCCAGCAGTTGGGGACAGGGACTATGGTACACTGAAGCTTTCTTT. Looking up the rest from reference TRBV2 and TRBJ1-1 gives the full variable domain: EPEVTQTPSHQVTQMGQEVILRCVPISNHLYFYWYRQILGQKVEFLVSFYNNEISEKSEIFDDQFSVERPDGSNFTLKIRSTKLEDSAMYFCASSWGQGLWYTEAFFGQGTRLTVV.

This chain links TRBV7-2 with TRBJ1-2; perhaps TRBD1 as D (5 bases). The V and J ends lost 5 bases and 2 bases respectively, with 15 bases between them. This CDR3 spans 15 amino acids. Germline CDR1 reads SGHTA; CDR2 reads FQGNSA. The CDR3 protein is CASSPTRGGNYGYTF. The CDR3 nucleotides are TGTGCCAGCAGCCCGACCCGCGGGGGGAACTATGGCTACACCTTC.